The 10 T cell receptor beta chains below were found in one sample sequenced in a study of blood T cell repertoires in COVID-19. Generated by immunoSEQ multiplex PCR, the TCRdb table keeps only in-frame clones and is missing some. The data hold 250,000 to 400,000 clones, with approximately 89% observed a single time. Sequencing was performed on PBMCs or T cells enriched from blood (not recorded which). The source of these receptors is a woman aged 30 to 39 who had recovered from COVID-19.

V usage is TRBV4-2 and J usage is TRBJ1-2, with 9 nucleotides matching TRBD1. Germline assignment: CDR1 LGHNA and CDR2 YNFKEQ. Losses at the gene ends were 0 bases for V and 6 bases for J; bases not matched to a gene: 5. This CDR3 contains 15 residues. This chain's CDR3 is CASSQDLGQGNGYTF. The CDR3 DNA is TGTGCCAGCAGCCAAGATTTAGGACAGGGGAATGGCTACACCTTC.

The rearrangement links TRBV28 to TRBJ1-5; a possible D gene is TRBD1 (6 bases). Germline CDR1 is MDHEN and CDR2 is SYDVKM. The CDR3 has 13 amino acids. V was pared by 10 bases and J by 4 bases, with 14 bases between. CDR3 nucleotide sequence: TGTGCCACCCAGGGGAGCCGGAATCAGCCCCAGCATTTT. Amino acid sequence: CATQGSRNQPQHF.

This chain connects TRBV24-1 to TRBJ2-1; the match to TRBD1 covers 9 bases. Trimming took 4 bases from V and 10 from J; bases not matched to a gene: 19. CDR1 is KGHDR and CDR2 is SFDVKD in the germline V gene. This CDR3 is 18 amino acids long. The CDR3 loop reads CATSESRVSGQGNPEQFF. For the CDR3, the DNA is TGTGCCACCAGTGAATCGCGGGTTAGTGGACAGGGGAATCCAGAGCAGTTCTTC.

The CDR3 loop is CASSLMGQGAETQYF. The CDR3 DNA follows: TGTGCCAGCAGCCTAATGGGACAGGGGGCGGAGACCCAGTACTTC. V usage is TRBV3-1 (or the pseudogene TRBV3-2) and J usage is TRBJ2-5, with 12 bases aligning to TRBD1. The CDR3 sequence is 15 residues long. The germline gives CDR1 LGHDT, CDR2 YNNKEL (reference sequence). Losses at the gene ends were 4 bases for V and 5 bases for J; bases not matched to a gene: 5.

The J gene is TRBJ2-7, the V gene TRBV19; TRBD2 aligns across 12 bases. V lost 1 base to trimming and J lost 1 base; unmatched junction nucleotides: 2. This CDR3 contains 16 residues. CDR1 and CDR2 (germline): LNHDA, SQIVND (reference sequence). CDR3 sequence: CASSIGGTSGSYEQYF. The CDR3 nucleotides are TGTGCCAGTAGTATAGGCGGGACTAGCGGGTCCTACGAGCAGTACTTC.

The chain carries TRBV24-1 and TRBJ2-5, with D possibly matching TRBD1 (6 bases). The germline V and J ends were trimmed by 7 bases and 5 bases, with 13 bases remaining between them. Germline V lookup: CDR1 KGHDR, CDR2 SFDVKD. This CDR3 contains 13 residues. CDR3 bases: TGTGCCACCAGACACAGGGTATGGGAGACCCAGTACTTC. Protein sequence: CATRHRVWETQYF.

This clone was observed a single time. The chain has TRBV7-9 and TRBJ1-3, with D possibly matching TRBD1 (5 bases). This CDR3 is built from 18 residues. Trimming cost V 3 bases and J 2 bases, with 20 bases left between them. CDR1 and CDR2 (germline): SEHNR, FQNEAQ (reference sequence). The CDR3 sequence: CASSFFPLREKAGNTIYF. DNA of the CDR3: TGTGCCAGCAGCTTCTTTCCCCTCAGGGAAAAAGCTGGAAACACCATATATTTT. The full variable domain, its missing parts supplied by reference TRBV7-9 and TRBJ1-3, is DTGVSQNPRHKITKRGQNVTFRCDPISEHNRLYWYRQTLGQGPEFLTYFQNEAQLEKSRLLSDRFSAERPKGSFSTLEIQRTEQGDSAMYLCASSFFPLREKAGNTIYFGEGSWLTVV.

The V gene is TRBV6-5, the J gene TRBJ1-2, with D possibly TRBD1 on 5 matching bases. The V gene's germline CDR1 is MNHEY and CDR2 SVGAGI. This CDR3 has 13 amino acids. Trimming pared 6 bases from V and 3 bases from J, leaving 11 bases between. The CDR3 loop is CASRRIGDYGYTF. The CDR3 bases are TGTGCCAGCAGGAGGATAGGGGACTATGGCTACACCTTC.

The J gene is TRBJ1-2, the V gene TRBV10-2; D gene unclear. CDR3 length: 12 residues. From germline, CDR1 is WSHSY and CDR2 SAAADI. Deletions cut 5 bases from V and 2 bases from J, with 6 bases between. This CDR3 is CASSTENYGYTF. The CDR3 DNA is TGCGCCAGCAGTACAGAGAACTATGGCTACACCTTC.

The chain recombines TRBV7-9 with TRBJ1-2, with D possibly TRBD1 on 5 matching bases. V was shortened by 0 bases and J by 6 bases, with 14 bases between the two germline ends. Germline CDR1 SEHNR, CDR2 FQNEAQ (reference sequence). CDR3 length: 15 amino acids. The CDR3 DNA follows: TGTGCCAGCAGCTTAGCGCAGGCAGGGTCGGATGGCTACACCTTC. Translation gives CASSLAQAGSDGYTF.